This is a list of T cell receptor beta chains from one sample in a study of T cell responses to AZD1222 COVID-19 vaccine. The repertoire was sequenced with immunoSEQ multiplex PCR; TCRdb's copy has only in-frame clones and lacks some. The sample includes fewer than 95,000 clones, under 95% of them seen just once. The specimen was peripheral blood, collected 28 days after the second AZD1222 dose. Receptors were obtained from an adult who received the AZD1222 COVID-19 vaccine. Each CDR3 is given with its conserved first and last residue.

J: TRBJ1-1
V: TRBV28
CDR3: CASHRGREAFF

J: TRBJ1-1
V: TRBV19
CDR3: CASSIQGADTEAFF

J: TRBJ2-7
V: TRBV28
CDR3: CASSPPTQGVLSYEQYF

J: TRBJ2-2
V: TRBV11-2
CDR3: CASSAGPNTGELFF

J: TRBJ2-1
V: TRBV7-2
CDR3: CASSSDRWNNEQFF

J: TRBJ2-5
V: TRBV25-1
CDR3: CASSESSYQETQYF

J: TRBJ1-5
V: TRBV19
CDR3: CASSTPGRQGGNQPQHF

J: TRBJ2-7
V: TRBV5-1
CDR3: CASSLAGLYEQYF

J: TRBJ1-2
V: TRBV10-3
CDR3: CAISESELINYGYTF

J: TRBJ2-7
V: TRBV29-1
CDR3: CSAGDRTYEQYF

J: TRBJ2-1
V: TRBV9
CDR3: CASSVGVSGSNEQFF

J: TRBJ2-7
V: TRBV6-5
CDR3: CASSYSGVEPYEQYF

J: TRBJ2-1
V: TRBV6-2/TRBV6-3
CDR3: CASSYVGGEFF

J: TRBJ2-6
V: TRBV27
CDR3: CASSGSGANVLTF

J: TRBJ1-6
V: TRBV28
CDR3: CASSSEEGFNSPLHF

J: TRBJ1-2
V: TRBV18
CDR3: CASSPTGQMDYGYTF

J: TRBJ2-5
V: TRBV6-5
CDR3: CASTVDRGYQETQYF

J: TRBJ2-1
V: TRBV27
CDR3: CASSFRASYNEQFF

J: TRBJ1-2
V: TRBV25-1
CDR3: CASSDSGSGYTF

J: TRBJ2-7
V: TRBV3-1/TRBV3-2
CDR3: CASSQRGTGHEQYF

J: TRBJ1-3
V: TRBV15
CDR3: CATSRDNQAGDTIYF

J: TRBJ1-6
V: TRBV27
CDR3: CAARGGAAHNSPLHF

J: TRBJ1-2
V: TRBV6-2/TRBV6-3
CDR3: CASSYPGQGLGYTF

J: TRBJ2-1
V: TRBV28
CDR3: CASRASSGYNEQFF

J: TRBJ1-2
V: TRBV28
CDR3: CASSRANYGYTF

J: TRBJ2-7
V: TRBV3-1/TRBV3-2
CDR3: CASSQDRLAGVIGYEQYF

J: TRBJ2-7
V: TRBV28
CDR3: CASRPGQSYEQYF

J: TRBJ1-5
V: TRBV6-6
CDR3: CASWWEYSNQPQHF

J: TRBJ1-1
V: TRBV10-1
CDR3: CASSAPEAGDEAFF

J: TRBJ1-2
V: TRBV19
CDR3: CASNIQGVNYGYTF

J: TRBJ2-1
V: TRBV27
CDR3: CASRGRGRNEQFF

J: TRBJ1-5
V: TRBV30
CDR3: CAWNRGGGNQPQHF

J: TRBJ2-3
V: TRBV12-5
CDR3: CASGLGGTQYF

J: TRBJ1-1
V: TRBV3-1/TRBV3-2
CDR3: CASSQTTGAEAFF

J: TRBJ1-2
V: TRBV19
CDR3: CASSSLRTAYGYTF

J: TRBJ2-2
V: TRBV19
CDR3: CASSQPRANTGELFF

J: TRBJ1-6
V: TRBV5-4
CDR3: CASSLRTTVPNSPLHF

J: TRBJ1-2
V: TRBV29-1
CDR3: CSASDRANYGYTF

J: TRBJ1-1
V: TRBV29-1
CDR3: CSVQGQGNTEAFF

J: TRBJ1-4
V: TRBV28
CDR3: CASSLPGTGEEKLFF

J: TRBJ2-3
V: TRBV5-1
CDR3: CASSSGGPGTSTDTQYF

J: TRBJ1-5
V: TRBV19
CDR3: CASSSPGQGGNQPQHF